These 16 T cell receptor beta chains share one sample of origin, sequenced in a study of blood T cell repertoires in COVID-19. The protocol was immunoSEQ multiplex PCR, while the TCRdb copy is restricted to in-frame clones and leaves out a portion. Among roughly 97,000 clones listed, 91% were seen once. The specimen sequenced was peripheral blood. These receptors were taken from a human donor in a cohort sampled during active COVID-19.

The chain recombines TRBV3-1 (or the pseudogene TRBV3-2) with TRBJ2-7, with D maybe TRBD1 (5 bases). In germline, CDR1 is LGHDT, CDR2 YNNKEL (reference sequence). The CDR3 has 16 amino acids. Trimming removed 0 bases from V and 0 bases from J, with 12 bases in between. For the CDR3, the DNA is TGTGCCAGCAGCCAAGAGGATGGGGCCAGCTCCTACGAGCAGTACTTC. It codes for CASSQEDGASSYEQYF.

V gene TRBV11-3 combines with J gene TRBJ2-4; 9 nucleotides line up with TRBD2. This CDR3 region has 14 residues. Trimming removed 5 bases from V and 9 bases from J; junction bases left unmatched: 8. CDR1 is SGHNT and CDR2 is YENEEA in the germline V gene. CDR3 amino acids: CASSVTGTSSIQYF. CDR3 DNA sequence: TGTGCCAGCAGCGTGACCGGGACTAGCTCCATTCAGTACTTC.

CDR3 sequence: CSVAADRTGEQYF. The CDR3 DNA is TGCAGCGTTGCGGCGGACCGAACGGGGGAGCAGTACTTC. The chain couples TRBV29-1 to TRBJ2-7; tentative D call: TRBD2 (5 bases). Trimming left V 4 bases short and J 7 bases short, with 17 bases between. The germline V gene encodes CDR1 SQVTM and CDR2 ANQGSEA. The CDR3 totals 13 residues.

This clone occurred once. The chain carries TRBV6-5 and TRBJ1-1, with D unclear. The CDR3 covers 11 residues. The V gene lost 6 bases and the J gene lost 1 base, with 3 bases spanning the gap. Germline assignment: CDR1 MNHEY and CDR2 SVGAGI. CDR3: CASRQNTEAFF. In nucleotides, the CDR3 is TGTGCCAGCAGACAGAACACTGAAGCTTTCTTT.

The rearrangement uses TRBV6-5 and TRBJ2-7; D may be TRBD2 (6 bases). The CDR3 is made up of 15 amino acids. Germline V gene sequence: CDR1 MNHEY, CDR2 SVGAGI. The germline V and J ends were trimmed by 6 bases and 6 bases, with 21 bases remaining between them. CDR3 sequence reads: CASSPLGLLGPEQYF. Here the CDR3 DNA reads TGTGCCAGCAGCCCACTGGGACTTTTAGGGCCCGAGCAGTACTTC.

The chain's CDR3 is CASSFSSPLHF. CDR3 in DNA: TGTGCCAGCAGCTTTAGTTCACCCCTCCACTTT. V is TRBV7-9 and J is TRBJ1-6; D not certain. The CDR3 consists of 11 residues. Looked up from germline, CDR1 is SEHNR and CDR2 is FQNEAQ (reference sequence). V was clipped by 3 bases and J by 9 bases, with 3 bases between them.

The rearrangement joins TRBV27 to TRBJ1-2; 8 bases map to TRBD1. The ends lost 7 bases at V and 10 bases at J; junction bases unmatched: 14. Germline CDR1 reads MNHEY; CDR2 reads SMNVEV (reference sequence). The CDR3 contains 14 residues. The DNA for the CDR3 is TGTGCCAGCACCACCCGGACCGGGACAGGTTTCTACACCTTC. Translating gives CASTTRTGTGFYTF.

This clone was detected once. The chain uses TRBV27 and TRBJ2-1; perhaps TRBD1 as D (5 bases). Germline assignment: CDR1 MNHEY and CDR2 SMNVEV (reference sequence). The CDR3 sequence is 16 residues long. V was trimmed by 5 bases and J by 0 bases, leaving 14 bases between them. CDR3 region: CASSPPDKISYNEQFF. The DNA of the CDR3 is TGTGCCAGCAGTCCCCCGGACAAGATCTCCTACAATGAGCAGTTCTTC.

CDR3 in DNA: TGTGCCAGCAGCTTGGGGACAGGGAGCGGCACTGAAGCTTTCTTT. Amino acids: CASSLGTGSGTEAFF. This chain connects TRBV5-6 to TRBJ1-1; 8 positions match TRBD1. J was trimmed by 4 bases and V by 0 bases; bases with no gene match: 5. The CDR3 runs 15 residues. The V gene's germline CDR1 is SGHDT and CDR2 YYEEEE.

The chain employs TRBV7-2 and TRBJ2-5, with 12 bases matching TRBD2. CDR3 size: 15 residues. Trimming took 4 bases from V and 7 from J; bases not matched to a gene: 7. The germline gives CDR1 SGHTA, CDR2 FQGNSA. For the CDR3, the DNA is TGTGCCAGCAGCTCAGGCCTAGCGGGGGGGATGACCCAGTACTTC. As protein: CASSSGLAGGMTQYF.

V gene TRBV28 combines with J gene TRBJ2-1; D is perhaps TRBD2 (5 bases). Germline values: CDR1 MDHEN, CDR2 SYDVKM. The CDR3 is 14 amino acids. V lost 1 base and J 8 bases, leaving 12 bases between the germline ends. The CDR3 DNA reads as TGTGCCAGCAGTTTATATCTGCGGGTCCATGAGCAGTTCTTC. This translates into CASSLYLRVHEQFF.

The chain carries TRBV10-3 and TRBJ1-1; 9 positions agree with TRBD1. The CDR3 totals 16 residues. V shed 11 bases and J 0 bases; nucleotides not matched to a gene: 13. Germline CDR1 ENHRY, CDR2 SYGVKD. The CDR3 sequence is CAEGQGSMSMNTEAFF. CDR3 nucleotide sequence: TGTGCCGAGGGACAGGGTAGTATGTCCATGAACACTGAAGCTTTCTTT.

This clone was picked up a small number of times. V and J are TRBV3-1 (or the pseudogene TRBV3-2) and TRBJ2-7; D might be TRBD2 (5 bases). CDR1 is LGHDT, CDR2 YNNKEL, per germline (reference sequence). Trimming left V 0 bases short and J 6 bases short, with 21 bases between. The CDR3 is made up of 17 amino acids. The CDR3 DNA reads as TGTGCCAGCAGCCAAGATCGGGGAATGTCGGGTTTGGGCGAGCAGTACTTC. It codes for CASSQDRGMSGLGEQYF.

The chain couples TRBV6-2 or TRBV6-3 to TRBJ2-7; 7 bases map to TRBD1. The V and J ends lost 4 bases and 1 base, in that order; junction bases with no gene match: 7. The germline V gene has CDR1 MNHEY and CDR2 SVGEGT. The CDR3 is 15 amino acids. CDR3 coding DNA: TGTGCCAGCAGTTCGAACACAGGGGTTTCCTACGAGCAGTACTTC. It encodes CASSSNTGVSYEQYF.

The chain links TRBV10-2 to TRBJ2-2, with TRBD2 identical over 8 bases. The CDR3 extends over 16 amino acids. CDR1 is WSHSY and CDR2 is SAAADI in the germline V gene. V gave up 0 bases and J gave up 3 bases; unmatched junction bases: 3. The CDR3 sequence: CASSESAGGYTGELFF. In DNA form, the CDR3 reads TGCGCCAGCAGTGAGTCGGCGGGGGGATACACCGGGGAGCTGTTTTTT.

The V and J genes are TRBV7-9 and TRBJ2-7, with a tentative D call TRBD2 (6 bases). V was clipped by 2 bases and J by 0 bases, with 8 bases between them. This CDR3 is 14 amino acids long. Germline V CDR1 and CDR2: SEHNR, FQNEAQ (reference sequence). The DNA of the CDR3 is TGTGCCAGCAGCTTAACCGGGAGCTCCTACGAGCAGTACTTC. Translated: CASSLTGSSYEQYF.